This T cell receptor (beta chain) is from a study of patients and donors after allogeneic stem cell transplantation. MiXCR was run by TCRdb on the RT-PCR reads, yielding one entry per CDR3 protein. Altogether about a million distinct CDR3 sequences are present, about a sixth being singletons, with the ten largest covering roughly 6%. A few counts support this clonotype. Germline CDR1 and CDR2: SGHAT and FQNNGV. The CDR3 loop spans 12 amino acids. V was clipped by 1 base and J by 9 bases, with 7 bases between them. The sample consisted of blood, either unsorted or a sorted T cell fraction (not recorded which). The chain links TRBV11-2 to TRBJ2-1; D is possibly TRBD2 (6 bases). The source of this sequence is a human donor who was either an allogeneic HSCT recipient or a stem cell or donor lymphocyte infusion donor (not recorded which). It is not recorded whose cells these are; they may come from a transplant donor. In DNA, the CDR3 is TGTGCCAGCAGCTTAGCTAGCGCTGAGCAGTTCTTC. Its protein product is CASSLASAEQFF. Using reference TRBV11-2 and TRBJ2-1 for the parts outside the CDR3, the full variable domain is EAGVAQSPRYKIIEKRQSVAFWCNPISGHATLYWYQQILGQGPKLLIQFQNNGVVDDSQLPKDRFSAERLKGVDSTLKIQPAKLEDSAVYLCASSLASAEQFFGPGTRLTVL.